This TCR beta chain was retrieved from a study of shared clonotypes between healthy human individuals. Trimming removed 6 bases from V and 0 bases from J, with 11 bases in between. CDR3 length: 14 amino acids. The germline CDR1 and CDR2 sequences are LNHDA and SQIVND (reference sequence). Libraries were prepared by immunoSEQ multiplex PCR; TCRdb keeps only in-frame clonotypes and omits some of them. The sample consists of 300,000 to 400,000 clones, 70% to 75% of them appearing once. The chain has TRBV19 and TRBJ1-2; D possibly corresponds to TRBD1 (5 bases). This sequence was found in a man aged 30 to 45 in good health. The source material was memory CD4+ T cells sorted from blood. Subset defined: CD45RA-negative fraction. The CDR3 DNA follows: TGTGCCAGTAGACGTACAGGAACTAACTATGGCTACACCTTC. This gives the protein CASRRTGTNYGYTF. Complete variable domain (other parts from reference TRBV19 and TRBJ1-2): DGGITQSPKYLFRKEGQNVTLSCEQNLNHDAMYWYRQDPGQGLRLIYYSQIVNDFQKGDIAEGYSVSREKKESFPLTVTSAQKNPTAFYLCASRRTGTNYGYTFGSGTRLTVV.